This T cell receptor (beta chain) derives from a study of shared clonotypes between healthy human individuals. Across the whole study: Three plates each covered CD4 naive and memory; CD8 naive two, CD8 memory one.

The CDR3 sequence is 13 residues long. Per germline, CDR1 SNHLY and CDR2 FYNNEI. Between the trimmed V and J ends, which lost 6 bases and 2 bases, there was a span of 11 bases. The table came from immunoSEQ multiplex PCR; TCRdb's copy has only in-frame clones and leaves some out. Of about 1.5 million clones in the sample, roughly 96% are singletons; the top ten hold over 1%. This TCR was sampled from a man in his thirties or forties in good health. The chain links TRBV2 to TRBJ2-7, with D unresolved. Sample: naive CD4+ T cells sorted from blood. Noted subset: CD45RA+ positively selected. Here the CDR3 DNA reads TGTGCCAGCAGGGCGGAGCCTACCTACGAGCAGTACTTC. The encoded protein is CASRAEPTYEQYF.